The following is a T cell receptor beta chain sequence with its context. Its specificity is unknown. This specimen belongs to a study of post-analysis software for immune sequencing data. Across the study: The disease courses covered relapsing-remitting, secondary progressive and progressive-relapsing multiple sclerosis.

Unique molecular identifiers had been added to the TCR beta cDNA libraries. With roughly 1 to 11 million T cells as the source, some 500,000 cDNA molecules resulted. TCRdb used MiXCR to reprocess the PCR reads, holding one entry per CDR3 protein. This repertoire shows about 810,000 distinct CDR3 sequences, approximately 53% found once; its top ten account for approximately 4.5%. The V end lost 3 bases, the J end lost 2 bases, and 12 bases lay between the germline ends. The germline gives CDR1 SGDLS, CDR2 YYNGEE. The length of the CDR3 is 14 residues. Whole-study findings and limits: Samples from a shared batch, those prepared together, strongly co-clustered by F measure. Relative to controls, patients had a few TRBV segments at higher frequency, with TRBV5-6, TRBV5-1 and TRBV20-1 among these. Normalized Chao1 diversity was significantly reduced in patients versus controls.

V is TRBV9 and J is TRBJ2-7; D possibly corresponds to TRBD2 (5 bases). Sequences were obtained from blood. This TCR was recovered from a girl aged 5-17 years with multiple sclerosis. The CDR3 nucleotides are TGTGCCAGCAGCGCCGGAGGAGGAACCTACGAGCAGTACTTC. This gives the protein CASSAGGGTYEQYF. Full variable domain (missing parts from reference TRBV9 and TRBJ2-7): DSGVTQTPKHLITATGQRVTLRCSPRSGDLSVYWYQQSLDQGLQFLIQYYNGEERAKGNILERFSAQQFPDLHSELNLSSLELGDSALYFCASSAGGGTYEQYFGPGTRLTVT.